The 5 T cell receptor beta chains below come from one sample, sequenced in a study of identical twins. MiXCR, run by TCRdb on the 5' RACE reads, gives a single entry per CDR3 protein. Among some 570,000 distinct CDR3 sequences listed, approximately 20% were seen once. These same records also appear under a second study, on yellow fever vaccine responses in identical twins.

Material for sequencing was CD4+ T cells sorted from blood. Receptors were obtained from a young woman in good health.

The chain employs TRBV5-5 and TRBJ2-3; D is possibly TRBD1 (5 bases). CDR1 is SGHKS and CDR2 is YYEKEE in the germline V gene (reference sequence). V was clipped by 4 bases and J by 5 bases, with 11 bases between them. The CDR3 is made up of 13 amino acids. The chain's CDR3 is CASSTGPGDTQYF. The CDR3 nucleotides are TGTGCCAGCAGCACAGGTCCGGGAGATACGCAGTATTTT.

This chain links TRBV5-1 with TRBJ2-1, with 10 nucleotides matching TRBD2. Germline V gene sequence: CDR1 SGHRS, CDR2 YFSETQ. The trim removed 1 base at V and 6 bases at J, leaving 7 bases unmatched. The CDR3 length is 16 residues. The CDR3 spells CASSLNLAGVGNEQFF. The DNA for the CDR3 is TGCGCCAGCAGCTTGAACCTAGCGGGAGTCGGCAATGAGCAGTTCTTC.

V usage is TRBV3-1 and J usage is TRBJ2-1, with D uncertain. The CDR3 runs to 13 residues. The ends were cut back, 4 bases at V and 9 bases at J, with 13 bases in the middle. Looked up from germline, CDR1 is LGHDT and CDR2 is YNNKEL (reference sequence). Written as DNA, the CDR3 is TGTGCCAGCAGCCCCCACGGGCCAGGTGAGCAGTTCTTC. Amino acid sequence: CASSPHGPGEQFF.

Comments on this clonotype: One end of the junction is discordant with germline, which a read error may explain. The chain combines TRBV12-3 or TRBV12-4 with TRBJ1-1; perhaps TRBD1 as D (6 bases). The length of the CDR3 is 14 residues. The CDR3 sequence is CASSYSFRDTEAFF. The CDR3 nucleotides read TGTGCCAGCAGTTACTCATTCCGGGACACCGAAGCTTTCTTT.

V usage is TRBV18 and J usage is TRBJ2-7, with a possible D match to TRBD1 (5 bases). Germline V lookup: CDR1 KGHSH, CDR2 LQKENI. Deletions cut 5 bases from V and 3 bases from J, with 14 bases between. The CDR3 is made up of 14 amino acids. The CDR3 region is CASSNRRDNYEQYF. As DNA, the CDR3 is TGTGCCAGCTCAAATCGCAGGGATAACTACGAGCAGTACTTC.